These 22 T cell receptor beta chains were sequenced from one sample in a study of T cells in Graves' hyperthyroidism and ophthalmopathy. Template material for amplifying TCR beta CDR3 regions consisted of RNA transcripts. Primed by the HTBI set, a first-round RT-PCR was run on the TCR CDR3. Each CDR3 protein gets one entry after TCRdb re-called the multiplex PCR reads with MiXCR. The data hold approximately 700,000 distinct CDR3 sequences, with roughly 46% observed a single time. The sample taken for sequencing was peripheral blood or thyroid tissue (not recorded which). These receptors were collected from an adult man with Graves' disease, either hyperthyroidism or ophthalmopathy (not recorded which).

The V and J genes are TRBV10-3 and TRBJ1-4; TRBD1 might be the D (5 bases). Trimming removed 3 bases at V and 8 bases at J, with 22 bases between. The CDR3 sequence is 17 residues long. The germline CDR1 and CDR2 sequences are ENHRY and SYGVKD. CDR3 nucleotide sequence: TGTGCCATCAGTGACGTTGGGACTAGGTCGCGAGGAGAAAAACTGTTTTTT. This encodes CAISDVGTRSRGEKLFF.

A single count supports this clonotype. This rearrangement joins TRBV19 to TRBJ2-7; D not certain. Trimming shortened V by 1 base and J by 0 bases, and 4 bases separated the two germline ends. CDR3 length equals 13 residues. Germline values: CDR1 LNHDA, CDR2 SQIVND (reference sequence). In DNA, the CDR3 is TGTGCCAGTAGTATAGGGCCCTCCTACGAGCAGTACTTC. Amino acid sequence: CASSIGPSYEQYF.

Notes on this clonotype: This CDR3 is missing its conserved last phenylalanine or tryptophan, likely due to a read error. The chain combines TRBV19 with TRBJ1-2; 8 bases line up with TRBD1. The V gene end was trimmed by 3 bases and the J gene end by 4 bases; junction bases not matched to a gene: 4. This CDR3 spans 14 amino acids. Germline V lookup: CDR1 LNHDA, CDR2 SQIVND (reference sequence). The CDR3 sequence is CASSMIGQGYGYTL. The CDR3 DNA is TGTGCCAGTAGTATGATTGGACAGGGCTATGGCTACACCCTC.

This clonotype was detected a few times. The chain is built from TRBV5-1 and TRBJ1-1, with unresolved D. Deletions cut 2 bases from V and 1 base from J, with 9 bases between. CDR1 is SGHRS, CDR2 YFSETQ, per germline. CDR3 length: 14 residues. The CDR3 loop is CASSFGSGNTEAFF. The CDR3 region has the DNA TGCGCCAGCAGCTTTGGGTCCGGGAACACTGAAGCTTTCTTT.

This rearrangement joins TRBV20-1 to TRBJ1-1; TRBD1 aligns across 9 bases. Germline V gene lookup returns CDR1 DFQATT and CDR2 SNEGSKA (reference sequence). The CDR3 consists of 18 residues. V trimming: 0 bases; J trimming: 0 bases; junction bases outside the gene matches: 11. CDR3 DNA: TGCAGTGCTAGAGATCCATCGGGACAGGGTTCCATGAACACTGAAGCTTTCTTT. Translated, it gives CSARDPSGQGSMNTEAFF.

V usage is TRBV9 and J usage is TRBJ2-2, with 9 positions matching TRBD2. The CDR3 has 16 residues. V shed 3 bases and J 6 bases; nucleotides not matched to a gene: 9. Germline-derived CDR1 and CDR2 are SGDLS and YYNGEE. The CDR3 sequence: CASSDSGGSIPGELFF. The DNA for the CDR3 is TGTGCCAGCAGCGATAGCGGGGGCTCTATCCCCGGGGAGCTGTTTTTT.

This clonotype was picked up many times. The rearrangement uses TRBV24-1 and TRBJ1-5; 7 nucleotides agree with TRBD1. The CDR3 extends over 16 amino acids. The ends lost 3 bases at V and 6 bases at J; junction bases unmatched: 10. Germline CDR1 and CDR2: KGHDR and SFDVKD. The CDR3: CATSDHTGAGGQPQHF. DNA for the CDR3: TGTGCCACCAGTGATCACACAGGGGCCGGGGGTCAGCCCCAGCATTTT.

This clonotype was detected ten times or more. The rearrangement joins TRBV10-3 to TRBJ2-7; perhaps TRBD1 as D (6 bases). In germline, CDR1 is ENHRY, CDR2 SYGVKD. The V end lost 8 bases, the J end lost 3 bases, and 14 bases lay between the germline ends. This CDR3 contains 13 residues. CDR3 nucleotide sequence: TGTGCCATCGGGCGACAGGAGATCTACGAGCAGTACTTC. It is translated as CAIGRQEIYEQYF.

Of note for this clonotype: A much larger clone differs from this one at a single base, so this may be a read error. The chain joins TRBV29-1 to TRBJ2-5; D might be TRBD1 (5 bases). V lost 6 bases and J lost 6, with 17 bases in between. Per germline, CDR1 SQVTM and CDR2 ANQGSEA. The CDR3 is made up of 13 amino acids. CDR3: CSVLPMTEQTQYF. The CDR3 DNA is TGCAGCGTCCTCCCGATGACAGAACAGACCCAGTACTTC. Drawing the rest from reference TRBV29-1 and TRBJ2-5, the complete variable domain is SAVISQKPSRDICQRGTSLTIQCQVDSQVTMMFWYRQQPGQSLTLIATANQGSEATYESGFVIDKFPISRPNLTFSTLTVSNMSPEDSSIYLCSVLPMTEQTQYFGPGTRLLVL.

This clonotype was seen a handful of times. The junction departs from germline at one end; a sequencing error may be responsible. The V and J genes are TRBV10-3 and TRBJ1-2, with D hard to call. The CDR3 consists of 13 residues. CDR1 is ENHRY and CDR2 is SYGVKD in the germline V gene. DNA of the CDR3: TGTGCCAGCAGTGAAGATCCAGGTGGTGGCTACACCTTC. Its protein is CASSEDPGGGYTF.

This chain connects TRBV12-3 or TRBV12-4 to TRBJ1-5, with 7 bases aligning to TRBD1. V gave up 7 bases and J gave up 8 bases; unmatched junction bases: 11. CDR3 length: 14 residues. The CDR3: CASTKGRGLEPQHF. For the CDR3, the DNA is TGTGCCAGCACCAAGGGGAGGGGGCTGGAGCCCCAGCATTTT.

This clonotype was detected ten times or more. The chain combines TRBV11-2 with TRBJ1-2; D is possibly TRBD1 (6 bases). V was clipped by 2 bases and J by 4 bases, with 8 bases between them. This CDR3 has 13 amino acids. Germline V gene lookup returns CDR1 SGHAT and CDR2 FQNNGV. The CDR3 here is CASSLRDTYGYTF. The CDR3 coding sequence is TGTGCCAGCAGCTTACGGGACACCTATGGCTACACCTTC.

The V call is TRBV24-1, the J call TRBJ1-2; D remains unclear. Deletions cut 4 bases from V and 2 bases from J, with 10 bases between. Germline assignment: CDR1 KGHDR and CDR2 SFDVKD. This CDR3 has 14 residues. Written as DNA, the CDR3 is TGTGCCACCAGTGAACCGGGTTCGAACTATGGCTACACCTTC. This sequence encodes CATSEPGSNYGYTF.

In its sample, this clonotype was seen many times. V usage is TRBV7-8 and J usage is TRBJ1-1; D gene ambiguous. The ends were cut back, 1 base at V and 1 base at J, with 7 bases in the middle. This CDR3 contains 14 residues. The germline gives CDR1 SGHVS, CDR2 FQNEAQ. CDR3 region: CASSLEVRNTEAFF. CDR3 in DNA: TGTGCCAGCAGCTTAGAGGTTAGGAACACTGAAGCTTTCTTT.

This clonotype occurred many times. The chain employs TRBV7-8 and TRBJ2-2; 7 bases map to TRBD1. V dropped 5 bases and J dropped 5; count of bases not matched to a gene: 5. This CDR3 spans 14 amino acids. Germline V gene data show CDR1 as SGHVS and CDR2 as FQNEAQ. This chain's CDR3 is CASSLGQATGELFF. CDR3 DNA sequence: TGTGCCAGCAGCCTCGGACAGGCAACCGGGGAGCTGTTTTTT.

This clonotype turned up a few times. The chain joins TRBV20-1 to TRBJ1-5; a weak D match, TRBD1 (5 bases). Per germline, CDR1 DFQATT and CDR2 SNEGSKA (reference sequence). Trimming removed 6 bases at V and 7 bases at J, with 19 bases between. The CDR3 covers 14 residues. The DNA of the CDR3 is TGCAGTGCAGAGGGACGTCGTTCGTTACAGCCCCAGCATTTT. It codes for CSAEGRRSLQPQHF.

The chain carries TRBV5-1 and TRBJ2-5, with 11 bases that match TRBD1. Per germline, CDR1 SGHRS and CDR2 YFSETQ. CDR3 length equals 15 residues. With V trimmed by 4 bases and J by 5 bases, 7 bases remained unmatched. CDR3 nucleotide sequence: TGCGCCAGCAGCCAAAGGACAGGGGGCGGGGAGACCCAGTACTTC. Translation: CASSQRTGGGETQYF.

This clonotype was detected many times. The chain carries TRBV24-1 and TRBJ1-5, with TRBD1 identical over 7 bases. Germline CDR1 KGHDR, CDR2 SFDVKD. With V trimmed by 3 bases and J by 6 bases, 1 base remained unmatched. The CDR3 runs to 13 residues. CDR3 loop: CATSDQGVQPQHF. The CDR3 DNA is TGTGCCACCAGTGATCAGGGGGTTCAGCCCCAGCATTTT.

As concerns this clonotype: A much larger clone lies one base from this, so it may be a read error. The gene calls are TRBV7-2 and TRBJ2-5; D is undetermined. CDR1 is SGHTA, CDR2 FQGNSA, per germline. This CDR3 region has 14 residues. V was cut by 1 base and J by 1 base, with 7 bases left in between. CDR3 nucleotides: TGTGCCAGCAGCTTAGTGGTAACCCAAGAGACCCAGTACTTC. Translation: CASSLVVTQETQYF.

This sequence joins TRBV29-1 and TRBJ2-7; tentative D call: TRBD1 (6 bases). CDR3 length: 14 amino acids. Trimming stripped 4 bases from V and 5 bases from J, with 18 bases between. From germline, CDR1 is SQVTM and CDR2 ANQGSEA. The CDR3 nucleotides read TGCAGCGTTGGAGGTGGCAGGGGAAGCCACGAGCAGTACTTC. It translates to CSVGGGRGSHEQYF.

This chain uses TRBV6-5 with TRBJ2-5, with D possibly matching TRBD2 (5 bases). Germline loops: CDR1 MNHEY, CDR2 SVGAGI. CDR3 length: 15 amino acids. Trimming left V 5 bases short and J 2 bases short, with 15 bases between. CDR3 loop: CASSESSGFQETQYF. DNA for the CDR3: TGTGCCAGCAGTGAAAGTTCGGGGTTTCAAGAGACCCAGTACTTC.

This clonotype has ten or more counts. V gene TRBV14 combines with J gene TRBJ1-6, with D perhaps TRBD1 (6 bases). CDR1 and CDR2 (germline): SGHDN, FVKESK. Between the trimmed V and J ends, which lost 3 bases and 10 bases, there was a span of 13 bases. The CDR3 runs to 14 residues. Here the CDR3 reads CASSQTTRGSPLHF. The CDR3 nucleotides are TGTGCCAGCAGCCAGACTACCAGGGGCTCACCCCTCCACTTT.